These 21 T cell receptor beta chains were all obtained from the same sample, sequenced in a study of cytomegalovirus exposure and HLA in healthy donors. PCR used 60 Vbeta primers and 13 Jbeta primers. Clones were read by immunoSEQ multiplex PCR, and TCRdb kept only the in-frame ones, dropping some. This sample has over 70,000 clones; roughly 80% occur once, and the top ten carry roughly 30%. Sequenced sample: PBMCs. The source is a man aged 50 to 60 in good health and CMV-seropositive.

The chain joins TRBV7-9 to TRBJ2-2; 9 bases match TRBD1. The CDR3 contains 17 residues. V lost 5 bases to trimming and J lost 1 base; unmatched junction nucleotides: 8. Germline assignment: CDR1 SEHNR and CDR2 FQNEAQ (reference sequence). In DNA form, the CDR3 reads TGTGCCAGCAGCCCGCTCCGACAGGGGGTGAACACCGGGGAGCTGTTTTTT. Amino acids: CASSPLRQGVNTGELFF.

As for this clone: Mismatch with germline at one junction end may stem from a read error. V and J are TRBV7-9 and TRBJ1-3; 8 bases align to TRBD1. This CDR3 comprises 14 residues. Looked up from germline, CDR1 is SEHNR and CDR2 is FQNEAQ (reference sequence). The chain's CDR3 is CSSGTGLRGNTIYF. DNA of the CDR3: TGTTCCAGCGGGACAGGACTCCGTGGAAACACCATATATTTT.

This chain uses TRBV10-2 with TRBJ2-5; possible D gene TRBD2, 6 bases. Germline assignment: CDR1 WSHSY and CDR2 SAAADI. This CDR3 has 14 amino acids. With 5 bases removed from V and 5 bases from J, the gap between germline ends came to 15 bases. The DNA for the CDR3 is TGCGCCAGCAGTCGAGCGGGCCCAGGGGAGACCCAGTACTTC. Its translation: CASSRAGPGETQYF.

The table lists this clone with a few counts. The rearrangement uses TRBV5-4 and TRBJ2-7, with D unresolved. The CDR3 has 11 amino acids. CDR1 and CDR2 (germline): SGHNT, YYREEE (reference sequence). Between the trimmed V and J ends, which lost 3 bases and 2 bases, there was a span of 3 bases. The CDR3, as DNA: TGTGCCAGCAGCTCGGCCTACGAGCAGTACTTC. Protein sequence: CASSSAYEQYF. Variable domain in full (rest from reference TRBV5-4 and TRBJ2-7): ETGVTQSPTHLIKTRGQQVTLRCSSQSGHNTVSWYQQALGQGPQFIFQYYREEENGRGNFPPRFSGLQFPNYSSELNVNALELDDSALYLCASSSAYEQYFGPGTRLTVT.

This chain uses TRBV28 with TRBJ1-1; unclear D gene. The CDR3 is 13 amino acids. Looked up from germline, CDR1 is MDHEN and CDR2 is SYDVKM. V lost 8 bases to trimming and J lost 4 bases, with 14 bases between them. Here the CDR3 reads CASRSPHATEAFF. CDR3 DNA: TGTGCCAGCCGAAGCCCGCACGCCACTGAAGCTTTCTTT. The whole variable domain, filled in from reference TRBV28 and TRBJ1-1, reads DVKVTQSSRYLVKRTGEKVFLECVQDMDHENMFWYRQDPGLGLRLIYFSYDVKMKEKGDIPEGYSVSREKKERFSLILESASTNQTSMYLCASRSPHATEAFFGQGTRLTVV.

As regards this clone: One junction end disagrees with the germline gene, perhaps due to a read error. CDR3: CASSLPPQGGLGGFVF. CDR3 nucleotides: TGTGCCAGCAGTTTACCTCCACAGGGGGGATTGGGGGGTTTTGTCTTC. The rearrangement joins TRBV28 to TRBJ2-1; TRBD1 agrees at 8 bases. This CDR3 region has 16 residues. The V gene's germline CDR1 is MDHEN and CDR2 SYDVKM. Using reference TRBV28 and TRBJ2-1 for the parts outside the CDR3, the full variable domain is DVKVTQSSRYLVKRTGEKVFLECVQDMDHENMFWYRQDPGLGLRLIYFSYDVKMKEKGDIPEGYSVSREKKERFSLILESASTNQTSMYLCASSLPPQGGLGGFVFGPGTRLTVL.

The CDR3 sequence is CASSLEGLREDYEQYF. The DNA for the CDR3 is TGTGCCAGCAGCTTAGAGGGCTTGCGGGAGGACTACGAGCAGTACTTC. This chain links TRBV7-2 with TRBJ2-7; 8 bases fit TRBD2. Losses at the gene ends were 1 base for V and 3 bases for J; bases not matched to a gene: 8. This CDR3 comprises 16 residues. Germline CDR1 is SGHTA and CDR2 is FQGNSA.

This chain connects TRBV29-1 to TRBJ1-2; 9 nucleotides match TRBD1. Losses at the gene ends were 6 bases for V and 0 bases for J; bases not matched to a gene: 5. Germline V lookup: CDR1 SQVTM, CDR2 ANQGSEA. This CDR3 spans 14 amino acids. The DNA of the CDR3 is TGCAGCGTGACAGACAGGGGGGCTAACTATGGCTACACCTTC. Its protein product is CSVTDRGANYGYTF.

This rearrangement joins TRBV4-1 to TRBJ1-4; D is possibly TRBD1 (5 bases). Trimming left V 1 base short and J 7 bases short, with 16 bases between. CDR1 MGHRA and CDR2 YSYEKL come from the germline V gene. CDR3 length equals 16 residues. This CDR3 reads CASSQAGGAFSEKLFF. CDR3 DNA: TGCGCCAGCAGCCAAGCGGGCGGGGCTTTTAGTGAAAAACTGTTTTTT.

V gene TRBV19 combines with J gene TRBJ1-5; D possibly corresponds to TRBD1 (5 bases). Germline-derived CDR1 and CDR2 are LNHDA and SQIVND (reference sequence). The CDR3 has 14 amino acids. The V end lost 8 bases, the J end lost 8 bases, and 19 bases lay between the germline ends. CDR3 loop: CASLRAGLTEPQHF. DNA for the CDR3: TGTGCCAGTCTCAGGGCTGGTCTAACGGAGCCCCAGCATTTT.

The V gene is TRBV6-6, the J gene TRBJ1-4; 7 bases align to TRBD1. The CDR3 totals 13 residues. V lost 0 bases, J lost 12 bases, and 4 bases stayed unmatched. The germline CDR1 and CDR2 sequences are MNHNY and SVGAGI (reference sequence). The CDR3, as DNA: TGTGCCAGCAGTTACTCGAGGGGGCTAGAACTGTTTTTT. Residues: CASSYSRGLELFF.

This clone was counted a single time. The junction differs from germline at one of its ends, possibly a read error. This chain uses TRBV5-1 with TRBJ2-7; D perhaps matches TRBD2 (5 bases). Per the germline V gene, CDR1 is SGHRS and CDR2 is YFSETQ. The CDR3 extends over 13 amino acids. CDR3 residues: CASSLERGPKEYF. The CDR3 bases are TGTGCCAGCAGCTTGGAGCGCGGGCCCAAGGAGTACTTC.

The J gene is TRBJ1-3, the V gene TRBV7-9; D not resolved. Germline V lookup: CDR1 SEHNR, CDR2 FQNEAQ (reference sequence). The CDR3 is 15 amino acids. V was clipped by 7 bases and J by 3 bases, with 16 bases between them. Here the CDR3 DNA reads TGTGCCAGCACCCCCCAGAGGTCGGTTGGAAACACCATATATTTT. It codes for CASTPQRSVGNTIYF.

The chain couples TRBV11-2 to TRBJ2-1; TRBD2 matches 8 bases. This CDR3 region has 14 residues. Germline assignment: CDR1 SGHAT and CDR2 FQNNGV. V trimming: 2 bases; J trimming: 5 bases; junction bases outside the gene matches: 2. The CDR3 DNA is TGTGCCAGCAGCTTAAGCGGGGGACACAATGAGCAGTTCTTC. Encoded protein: CASSLSGGHNEQFF.

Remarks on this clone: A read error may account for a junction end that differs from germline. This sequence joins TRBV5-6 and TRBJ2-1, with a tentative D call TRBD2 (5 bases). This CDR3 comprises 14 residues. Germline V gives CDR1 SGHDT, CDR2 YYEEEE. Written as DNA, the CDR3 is TGTACCAGCAGCTTGTTCCTAGCTCGGAATGAGCAGTTCTTC. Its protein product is CTSSLFLARNEQFF.

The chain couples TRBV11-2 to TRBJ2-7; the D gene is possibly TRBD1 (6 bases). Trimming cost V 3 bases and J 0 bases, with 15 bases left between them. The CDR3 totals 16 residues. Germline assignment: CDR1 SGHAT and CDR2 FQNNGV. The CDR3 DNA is TGTGCCAGCAGCTTCAGGGGTGGTAAAGACTCCTACGAGCAGTACTTC. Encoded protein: CASSFRGGKDSYEQYF.

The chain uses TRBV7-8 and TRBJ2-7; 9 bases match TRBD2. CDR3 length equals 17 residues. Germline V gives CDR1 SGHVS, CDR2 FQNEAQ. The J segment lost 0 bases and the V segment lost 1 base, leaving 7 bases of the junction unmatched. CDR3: CASSLGYGSGSSYEQYF. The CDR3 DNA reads TGTGCCAGCAGCTTAGGGTATGGTAGCGGGAGCTCCTACGAGCAGTACTTC.

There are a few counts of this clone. The CDR3 loop is CAWSRRTSGRISYEQYF. As DNA, the CDR3 is TGTGCCTGGAGTCGAAGGACTAGCGGGAGGATTTCCTACGAGCAGTACTTC. The chain is built from TRBV30 and TRBJ2-7; 14 bases are shared with TRBD2. V lost 2 bases and J lost 1; bases outside the gene matches: 7. Germline V gene lookup returns CDR1 GTSNPN and CDR2 SVGIG (reference sequence). CDR3 length equals 17 residues. Drawing the rest from reference TRBV30 and TRBJ2-7, the complete variable domain is SQTIHQWPATLVQPVGSPLSLECTVEGTSNPNLYWYRQAAGRGLQLLFYSVGIGQISSEVPQNLSASRPQDRQFILSSKKLLLSDSGFYLCAWSRRTSGRISYEQYFGPGTRLTVT.

CDR3 sequence reads: CASSFLDRAGGYTF. The CDR3 region has the DNA TGTGCCAGCAGCTTCTTGGACAGGGCTGGAGGCTACACCTTC. V usage is TRBV5-6 and J usage is TRBJ1-2, with 8 bases matching TRBD1. The length of the CDR3 is 14 residues. CDR1 SGHDT and CDR2 YYEEEE come from the germline V gene. Trimming took 2 bases from V and 8 from J; bases not matched to a gene: 8.

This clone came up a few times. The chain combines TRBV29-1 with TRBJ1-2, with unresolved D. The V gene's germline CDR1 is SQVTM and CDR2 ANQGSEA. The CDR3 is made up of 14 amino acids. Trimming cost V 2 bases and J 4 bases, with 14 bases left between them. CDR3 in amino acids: CSVELGSSVYGYTF. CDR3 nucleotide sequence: TGCAGCGTTGAATTGGGGAGTTCCGTCTATGGCTACACCTTC.

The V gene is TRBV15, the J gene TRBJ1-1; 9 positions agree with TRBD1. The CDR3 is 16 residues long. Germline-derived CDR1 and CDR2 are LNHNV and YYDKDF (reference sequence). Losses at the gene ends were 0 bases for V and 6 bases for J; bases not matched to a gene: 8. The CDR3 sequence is CATSRDLGQGISEAFF. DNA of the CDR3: TGTGCCACCAGCAGAGATCTTGGACAGGGGATCTCTGAAGCTTTCTTT.